These T cell receptor beta chains were read from a single sample in a study of blood T cell repertoires in COVID-19. Here immunoSEQ multiplex PCR was the method, and the copy in TCRdb shows in-frame clones only, minus some. The sample gives around 150,000 clones, 70% to 90% of which show up once; roughly 8.2% is in the top ten. The specimen sequenced was peripheral blood. These receptors originate from a man aged 55 to 69 with acute or convalescent COVID-19. The CDR3 runs from the conserved cysteine through the conserved F or W. A D gene is named only where the DNA matches it firmly. Clone size appears in some rows only: once, few, many, or a class for an expanded clone.

j_call	clone_size	d_call	v_call	cdr3_nt	cdr3_aa
TRBJ2-1	NA	TRBD2	TRBV7-2	TGTGCCAGCAGCTTACTAGCGGGAGCCTACAATGAGCAGTTCTTC	CASSLLAGAYNEQFF
TRBJ2-7	once	NA	TRBV4-1	TGCGCCAGCAGCCAAGGGTTCAGGTTACCCTACGAGCAGTACTTC	CASSQGFRLPYEQYF
TRBJ2-7	NA	NA	TRBV28	TGTGCCAGCATCTCGGGCGGAGCGGGCCCTTCAAGCTCCTACGAGCAGTACTTC	CASISGGAGPSSSYEQYF
TRBJ2-3	NA	TRBD2	TRBV30	TGTGCCTGGAGTGGAGTAGCGGGAGTGGCACAGGGTACGCAGTATTTT	CAWSGVAGVAQGTQYF
TRBJ2-7	NA	NA	TRBV28	TGTGCCAGCAGTTTATTCCCCCTTGGAGAAACCTACGAGCAGTACTTC	CASSLFPLGETYEQYF
TRBJ2-1	NA	TRBD2	TRBV28	TGTGCCAGCAGTTTCCTAGCGGGAGGTAGGAATGAGCAGTTCTTC	CASSFLAGGRNEQFF
TRBJ2-7	NA	NA	TRBV19	TGTGCCAGTAGTAGTCCACAGGGCTACGAGCAGTACTTC	CASSSPQGYEQYF
TRBJ1-4	NA	NA	TRBV7-4	TGTGCCAGCAGCAAGGGACGGAGGGGCGAAAAACTGTTTTTT	CASSKGRRGEKLFF
TRBJ2-5	NA	NA	TRBV29-1	TGCAGCGTTGAAGATCCCGGGTCGGAGGAGACCCAGTACTTC	CSVEDPGSEETQYF
TRBJ2-3	NA	TRBD1	TRBV7-7	TGTGCTAGCAGCCCAGGGGGCTCCACAGATACGCAGTATTTT	CASSPGGSTDTQYF
TRBJ2-6	NA	TRBD1	TRBV27	TGTGCCAGCAGTTTATACAGGGGGGCATCTGGGGCCAACGTCCTGACTTTC	CASSLYRGASGANVLTF
TRBJ1-3	NA	TRBD1	TRBV28	TGTGCCAGCAGGCCTAACCGGGACAGGGGCCTTCGTAGTGGAAACACCATATATTTT	CASRPNRDRGLRSGNTIYF
TRBJ1-6	NA	NA	TRBV9	TGTGCCAGCAGCGCCGCCCAGGGGAATTCACCCCTCCACTTT	CASSAAQGNSPLHF
TRBJ1-6	NA	TRBD1	TRBV19	TGTGCCAGTAGCCTCCGGACAGGGATGGTATCCAATTCACCCCTCCACTTT	CASSLRTGMVSNSPLHF
TRBJ2-1	NA	NA	TRBV2	TGTGCCAGCAGCTTCACTGGTCCCTACAATGAGCAGTTCTTC	CASSFTGPYNEQFF
TRBJ1-2	once	TRBD1	TRBV19	TGTGCCAGTAGCGTGGACAGGGGGCGCGGCTATGGCTACACCTTC	CASSVDRGRGYGYTF
TRBJ2-2	NA	NA	TRBV28	TGTGCCAGCAGTTTGCCAGGGCTCCTGGTCACCGGGGAGCTGTTTTTT	CASSLPGLLVTGELFF
TRBJ1-2	NA	NA	TRBV6-5	TGTGCCAGCAGTTATCCTCCTGACAGCCCCTATGGCTACACCTTC	CASSYPPDSPYGYTF
TRBJ1-5	NA	NA	TRBV27	TGTGCCAGCAGGCCCGGGGTGATTAGCAATCAGCCCCAGCATTTT	CASRPGVISNQPQHF
TRBJ1-4	NA	NA	TRBV15	TGTGCCACCAGCAGAGATGGTCTTTTGGGCCCCCGGGGGGGTGAAAAACTGTTTTTT	CATSRDGLLGPRGGEKLFF
TRBJ2-7	NA	NA	TRBV20-1	TGCAGTGCTAGAGACGAGGGCCTGGCCTTC	CSARDEGLAF
TRBJ1-1	few	NA	TRBV12-3/TRBV12-4	TGTGCCAGCAGTCTTAGATGGAACACTGAAGCTTTCTTT	CASSLRWNTEAFF
TRBJ2-1	NA	NA	TRBV6-5	TGTGCCAGCAGTTTATTGCGGTACAATGAGCAGTTCTTC	CASSLLRYNEQFF
TRBJ1-6	NA	TRBD1	TRBV30	TGTGCCTGGAGACACCGGGACAGGGATAATTCACCCCTCCACTTT	CAWRHRDRDNSPLHF